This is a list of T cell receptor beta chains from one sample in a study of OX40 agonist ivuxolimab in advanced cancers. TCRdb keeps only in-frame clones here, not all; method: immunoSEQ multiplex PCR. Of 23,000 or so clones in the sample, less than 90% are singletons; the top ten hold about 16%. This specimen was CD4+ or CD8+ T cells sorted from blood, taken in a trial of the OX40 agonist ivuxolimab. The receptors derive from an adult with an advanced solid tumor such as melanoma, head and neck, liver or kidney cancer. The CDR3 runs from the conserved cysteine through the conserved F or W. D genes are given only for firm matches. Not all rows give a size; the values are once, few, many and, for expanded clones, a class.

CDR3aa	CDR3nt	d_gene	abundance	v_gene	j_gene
CASSYGSWTAGTEAFF	TGTGCCAGCAGTTACGGTTCCTGGACAGCTGGCACTGAAGCTTTCTTT	.	.	TRBV6-5	TRBJ1-1
CASSARVLTFGYTF	TGTGCCAGCAGCGCCCGGGTCTTAACATTCGGCTACACCTTC	.	.	TRBV5-8	TRBJ1-2
CASLAGTVSNQPQHF	TGTGCCAGCCTAGCCGGGACAGTGAGCAATCAGCCCCAGCATTTT	TRBD1	.	TRBV2	TRBJ1-5
CASSKFSGGSSGEQFF	TGTGCCAGCAGTAAATTTAGCGGGGGCTCTTCGGGGGAGCAGTTCTTC	TRBD2	.	TRBV27	TRBJ2-1
CATYQGVNEQFF	TGTGCCACCTACCAAGGCGTCAATGAGCAGTTCTTC	.	.	TRBV6-6	TRBJ2-1
CASSLGGGSPLHF	TGTGCCAGCAGTTTAGGGGGAGGCTCACCCCTCCACTTT	.	few	TRBV27	TRBJ1-6
CASSTGQATGELFF	TGCGCCAGCAGTACGGGACAGGCCACCGGGGAGCTGTTTTTT	TRBD1	.	TRBV5-1	TRBJ2-2
CAWSTPDGGYTF	TGTGCCTGGAGTACACCCGATGGTGGCTACACCTTC	.	few	TRBV30	TRBJ1-2
CASRPGTGFQPQHF	TGTGCCAGCAGACCCGGGACAGGCTTCCAGCCCCAGCATTTT	TRBD1	.	TRBV2	TRBJ1-5
CASSAPGQNTEAFF	TGTGCCAGCAGTGCACCGGGACAGAACACTGAAGCTTTCTTT	.	.	TRBV6-1	TRBJ1-1
CASSLRGPGAQFF	TGTGCCAGCAGCTTAAGGGGGCCGGGGGCGCAGTTCTTC	.	.	TRBV7-3	TRBJ2-1
CASSLGFRRESSGANVLTF	TGTGCCAGCAGCTTGGGCTTCAGAAGGGAGAGCTCTGGGGCCAACGTCCTGACTTTC	.	once	TRBV5-6	TRBJ2-6
CASSSGGGQTDQPQHF	TGTGCCAGCAGCTCCGGTGGCGGGCAGACTGATCAGCCCCAGCATTTT	.	.	TRBV7-9	TRBJ1-5
CASSPSRREGYEQYF	TGTGCCAGCAGCCCATCCCGGCGGGAGGGGTACGAGCAGTACTTC	TRBD2	.	TRBV7-8	TRBJ2-7
CASSESTVQETQYF	TGTGCCAGCAGTGAATCGACAGTCCAAGAGACCCAGTACTTC	.	.	TRBV6-1	TRBJ2-5
CASSLLRTSGGETQYF	TGCGCCAGCAGCTTACTAAGGACTAGCGGGGGGGAGACCCAGTACTTC	TRBD2	once	TRBV5-1	TRBJ2-5